The rows below give T cell receptor beta chains drawn from one sample of a study of cytomegalovirus exposure and HLA in healthy donors. The data were produced by immunoSEQ multiplex PCR, yet TCRdb's version contains in-frame clones alone and is incomplete. Seen here are 60,000 or so clones, about four fifths observed once, and the top ten hold 1.7%. Material: PBMCs. These receptors originate from a man in his forties or fifties in good health and CMV-seronegative. Each CDR3 is given with its conserved first and last residue. D genes are given only for firm matches. The size field is filled for only some rows; it gives once, few, many or a size class.

v_gene,abundance,d_gene,j_gene,CDR3nt,CDR3aa
TRBV7-2,once,-,TRBJ1-1,TGTGCCAGCAGCGTAAAGTTTGGACAGCTGTACACTGAAGCTTTCTTT,CASSVKFGQLYTEAFF
TRBV29-1,few,-,TRBJ1-1,TGCAGCGTTTTCGTCACTGAAGCTTTCTTT,CSVFVTEAFF
TRBV4-2,-,-,TRBJ2-2,TGTGCCAGCAGCCCACGGTCCACGTTTAACACCGGGGAGCTGTTTTTT,CASSPRSTFNTGELFF
TRBV10-3,few,-,TRBJ2-1,TGTGCCATCAGTGAGTCTTGGGGCCTTGAGCAGTTCTTC,CAISESWGLEQFF
TRBV19,-,TRBD1,TRBJ1-5,TGTGCCAGTAGTGTTACCGGGACAGGGGGCTTGGGCAATCAGCCCCAGCATTTT,CASSVTGTGGLGNQPQHF
TRBV19,-,TRBD2,TRBJ2-3,TGTGCCAGTAGTATATCTAGCGGGGGCCCTACCACGGATACGCAGTATTTT,CASSISSGGPTTDTQYF
TRBV30,-,-,TRBJ1-2,TGTGCCTGGAGTCCACAGGGACAATTGGCCTCTAACTATGGCTACACCTTC,CAWSPQGQLASNYGYTF
TRBV6-4,-,TRBD2,TRBJ2-1,TGTGCCAGCAGTGACTCAGCGGGGGGCCGCAATGAGCAGTTCTTC,CASSDSAGGRNEQFF
TRBV6-1,-,-,TRBJ1-4,TGTGCCAGCTCCCCCCTCGGGGAAAAACTGTTTTTT,CASSPLGEKLFF
TRBV4-1,once,-,TRBJ2-1,TGCGCCAGCAGCCGGATAAGCGGTGAGCAGTTCTTC,CASSRISGEQFF
TRBV2,few,TRBD2,TRBJ2-1,TGTGCCACCCGGGGGCGGGGGGACTACAATGAGCAGTTCTTC,CATRGRGDYNEQFF
TRBV30,-,TRBD1,TRBJ1-2,TGTGCCTGGGGAAGGGACAGGGACCATGGCTACACCTTC,CAWGRDRDHGYTF
TRBV13,-,TRBD1,TRBJ1-6,TGTGCCAGCAGCTTAGGGGCAACAAACAGGGGGAGGGGTTCACCCCTCCACTTT,CASSLGATNRGRGSPLHF
TRBV7-2,-,-,TRBJ1-1,TGTGCCAGCAGCCAGTTCGAGAACACTGAAGCTTTCTTT,CASSQFENTEAFF
TRBV25-1,-,-,TRBJ1-6,TGTGCCAGCAGCAAACAGGGCTCCTATAATTCACCCCTCCACTTT,CASSKQGSYNSPLHF
TRBV5-4,-,-,TRBJ2-6,TGTGCCAGCAGCTTGCCCGAGGCTGGGGCCAACGTCCTGACTTTC,CASSLPEAGANVLTF
TRBV7-9,few,-,TRBJ1-1,TGTGCCAGCAGCTTTACGCCCCTACTCCGGGACATAAACACTGAAGCTTTCTTT,CASSFTPLLRDINTEAFF
TRBV30,once,-,TRBJ1-4,TGTGCCTGGAGACAGGGTATCACTAATGAAAAACTGTTTTTT,CAWRQGITNEKLFF
TRBV7-2,-,TRBD1,TRBJ1-2,TGTGCCAGCAGCTTACCGGGTCGACAGGGGAATGGCTACACCTTC,CASSLPGRQGNGYTF
TRBV30,-,TRBD1,TRBJ1-5,TGTGCCTGGAATATAGACAGGGGAGGCAATCAGCCCCAGCATTTT,CAWNIDRGGNQPQHF
TRBV6-5,-,-,TRBJ2-3,TGTGCCAGCAGTCAACTAGGGGATACGCAGTATTTT,CASSQLGDTQYF
TRBV7-6,-,-,TRBJ1-3,TGTGCCAGCAGCTTAGGTTCGGGAAACACCATATATTTT,CASSLGSGNTIYF
TRBV7-7,-,TRBD1,TRBJ1-1,TGTGCCAGCAGCACCACGGACAGGGACGATACTGAAGCTTTCTTT,CASSTTDRDDTEAFF
TRBV10-3,-,TRBD1,TRBJ2-3,TGTGCCACTGGACAGGGCACAGATACGCAGTATTTT,CATGQGTDTQYF
TRBV30,-,-,TRBJ1-1,TGTGCCTGGAGTGTACTGGTGGGGCAGGAAGCTTTCTTT,CAWSVLVGQEAFF
TRBV7-6,-,-,TRBJ1-5,TGTGCCAGCAGCTTAACAAAGACTAGTCAGCCCCAGCATTTT,CASSLTKTSQPQHF
TRBV5-4,-,TRBD1,TRBJ1-2,TGTGCCAGCAGCTCAGACAGGGTCTATGGCTACACCTTC,CASSSDRVYGYTF
TRBV27,-,-,TRBJ1-1,TGTGCCAGCAGCACCCACCCCGGTTATGAAGCTTTCTTT,CASSTHPGYEAFF
TRBV29-1,-,TRBD1,TRBJ1-4,TGCAGCGTTGTAACAGGGGCCTTACCCTATGAAAAACTGTTTTTT,CSVVTGALPYEKLFF
TRBV30,-,-,TRBJ2-3,TGTGCCTGGAGTCTTGGACTAATTAGCACAGATACGCAGTATTTT,CAWSLGLISTDTQYF
TRBV27,-,-,TRBJ1-6,TGTGCCAGCGGTCGGTATTCACCCCTCCACTTT,CASGRYSPLHF
TRBV27,-,TRBD2,TRBJ2-4,TGTGCCAGCAGTCCCGGGGGGGCCACCAAAAACATTCAGTACTTC,CASSPGGATKNIQYF
TRBV5-1,-,TRBD1,TRBJ2-3,TGCGCCAGCAGCTTCGGGGACAGGGCTACAGATACGCAGTATTTT,CASSFGDRATDTQYF
TRBV28,once,-,TRBJ2-7,TGTGCCAGCAGTTTGTTGGAGGTTACAAGCTCCTACGAGCAGTACTTC,CASSLLEVTSSYEQYF
TRBV6-1,-,TRBD1,TRBJ2-5,TGTGCCAGCAGTGCAACCAATTCGGGACAGGTCCACTTC,CASSATNSGQVHF
TRBV28,once,TRBD1,TRBJ2-3,TGTGCCAGCAGTCTCGGGACAGGGGCCCCAGATACGCAGTATTTT,CASSLGTGAPDTQYF
TRBV7-9,-,TRBD1,TRBJ2-3,TGTGCCAGCAGCTTTCCGACAGGGTCGGTCACAGATACGCAGTATTTT,CASSFPTGSVTDTQYF